This is a list of T cell receptor beta chains from one sample in a study of cytomegalovirus exposure and HLA in healthy donors. Clones were sequenced by immunoSEQ multiplex PCR, and TCRdb holds only the in-frame ones, with some missing. Altogether under 200,000 clones are present, roughly 82% being singletons, with the ten largest covering approximately 1.6%. The specimen was PBMCs. The source of these receptors is a girl aged 10 to 17 in good health and CMV-seropositive. Both conserved end residues are part of each CDR3. Each record gives: V gene, clone size, J gene, D gene, CDR3 protein, CDR3 DNA. The D gene is left open where the match is weak. Clone size is shown for a subset of rows, as once, few, many or a class of expanded clone.

>TRBV29-1|NA|TRBJ2-3|TRBD1
CSVDMGQGSRTQYF
TGCAGCGTTGACATGGGACAGGGATCGCGCACGCAGTATTTT
>TRBV7-9|NA|TRBJ1-5|NA
CASSSTAGDSNQPQHF
TGTGCCAGCAGCTCAACCGCAGGGGATAGCAATCAGCCCCAGCATTTT
>TRBV5-4|NA|TRBJ1-3|NA
CASSFQGLGNTIYF
TGTGCCAGCAGCTTCCAGGGACTCGGAAACACCATATATTTT
>TRBV29-1|few|TRBJ2-5|NA
CSVARGTQETQYF
TGCAGCGTTGCCAGGGGAACCCAAGAGACCCAGTACTTC
>TRBV19|NA|TRBJ1-1|TRBD1
CASSMGSGQGIMNTEAFF
TGTGCCAGTAGTATGGGGTCGGGACAGGGGATAATGAACACTGAAGCTTTCTTT
>TRBV6-5|NA|TRBJ1-1|NA
CASSYGLGGGTEAFF
TGTGCCAGCAGTTACGGGCTCGGCGGCGGGACTGAAGCTTTCTTT
>TRBV6-1|NA|TRBJ2-7|NA
CASSEQYRDHEQYF
TGTGCCAGCAGCGAACAATACAGGGACCACGAGCAGTACTTC
>TRBV7-8|NA|TRBJ2-4|TRBD2
CASSSDLSGTFLGKNIQYF
TGTGCCAGCAGCTCCGACCTCAGCGGGACCTTTCTGGGCAAAAACATTCAGTACTTC
>TRBV7-2|NA|TRBJ1-1|NA
CASSDYRDNTEAFF
TGTGCCAGCAGCGATTACAGGGACAACACTGAAGCTTTCTTT
>TRBV4-2|once|TRBJ2-2|NA
CASSQVFSGELFF
TGTGCCAGCAGCCAAGTCTTCTCCGGGGAGCTGTTTTTT
>TRBV10-1|NA|TRBJ2-7|NA
CASRGPTLDWPTYEQYF
TGCGCCAGCAGGGGCCCCACACTGGACTGGCCAACCTACGAGCAGTACTTC
>TRBV29-1|NA|TRBJ2-1|TRBD2
CSVLGLAGGTSYNEQFF
TGCAGCGTTCTTGGTCTAGCGGGGGGGACCTCCTACAATGAGCAGTTCTTC
>TRBV30|NA|TRBJ2-7|TRBD1
CATGTGTEQYF
TGTGCCACGGGGACAGGGACCGAGCAGTACTTC
>TRBV14|NA|TRBJ2-2|NA
CASSPFGGILNLLTGELFF
TGTGCCAGCAGCCCCTTTGGGGGGATTCTAAACCTTCTCACCGGGGAGCTGTTTTTT
>TRBV4-1|NA|TRBJ2-1|TRBD1
CASSQPGQTNNEQFF
TGCGCCAGCAGCCAGCCGGGACAGACGAACAATGAGCAGTTCTTC
>TRBV6-6|NA|TRBJ2-5|TRBD1
CASRRDRGLQETQYF
TGTGCCAGCAGACGGGACAGGGGACTCCAAGAGACCCAGTACTTC
>TRBV20-1|NA|TRBJ1-4|NA
CSAMTPEKLFF
TGCAGTGCTATGACACCTGAAAAACTGTTTTTT
>TRBV15|NA|TRBJ2-1|NA
CATSPRHRSYNEQFF
TGTGCCACCAGCCCACGACACCGCTCCTACAATGAGCAGTTCTTC
>TRBV4-3|few|TRBJ1-1|NA
CASKGQLEAFF
TGCGCCAGCAAAGGACAGCTAGAAGCTTTCTTT
>TRBV11-2|NA|TRBJ2-5|NA
CASSVYQETQYF
TGTGCCAGCAGCGTCTACCAAGAGACCCAGTACTTC
>TRBV5-1|NA|TRBJ2-3|NA
CASNPGAGSDTDTQYF
TGCGCCAGCAACCCAGGGGCAGGGTCAGACACAGATACGCAGTATTTT
>TRBV30|NA|TRBJ2-2|NA
CAWSDGLTGELFF
TGTGCCTGGAGCGACGGACTCACCGGGGAGCTGTTTTTT
>TRBV23-1|once|TRBJ2-5|NA
CASSQSKQGRYRGETQYF
TGCGCCAGCAGTCAATCGAAACAGGGTCGATACCGGGGAGAGACCCAGTACTTC
>TRBV5-5|few|TRBJ2-1|TRBD2
CASSSTWTSGYNEQFF
TGTGCCAGCAGCTCGACCTGGACTAGCGGATACAATGAGCAGTTCTTC
>TRBV6-1|few|TRBJ1-1|NA
CASSEPRSEAFF
TGTGCCAGCAGTGAACCCCGTTCCGAAGCTTTCTTT
>TRBV14|NA|TRBJ1-5|NA
CASSGDINQPQHF
TGTGCCAGCAGCGGGGACATCAATCAGCCCCAGCATTTT
>TRBV29-1|NA|TRBJ2-2|NA
CSVVASPNTGELFF
TGCAGCGTTGTCGCGTCACCGAACACCGGGGAGCTGTTTTTT
>TRBV18|NA|TRBJ1-5|TRBD1
CASSPPNDRGHQPQHF
TGTGCCAGCTCACCCCCCAATGACAGGGGCCATCAGCCCCAGCATTTT
>TRBV15|once|TRBJ2-1|TRBD2
CATSRDLSGRVYNEQFF
TGTGCCACCAGCAGAGACCTTAGCGGGCGTGTCTACAATGAGCAGTTCTTC
>TRBV7-8|NA|TRBJ1-1|NA
CASSPIRGAEAFF
TGTGCCAGCAGCCCCATCCGGGGGGCTGAAGCTTTCTTT
>TRBV7-6|once|TRBJ1-1|TRBD1
CASSIDRGTEAFF
TGTGCCAGCAGTATTGACAGGGGGACTGAAGCTTTCTTT
>TRBV6-5|NA|TRBJ1-4|NA
CASSYSRGSEEKLFF
TGTGCCAGCAGTTACTCAAGGGGGTCGGAAGAAAAACTGTTTTTT
>TRBV7-9|NA|TRBJ2-7|NA
CASSSAGMSEQYF
TGTGCCAGCAGCTCGGCAGGGATGAGCGAGCAGTACTTC
>TRBV5-1|once|TRBJ2-2|NA
CASSFLRGNTGELFF
TGCGCCAGCAGCTTTCTGCGGGGGAACACCGGGGAGCTGTTTTTT
>TRBV10-3|NA|TRBJ2-1|TRBD2
CAISESRGGNEQFF
TGTGCCATCAGTGAGTCTCGGGGGGGAAATGAGCAGTTCTTC
>TRBV30|NA|TRBJ2-4|TRBD1
CAWERIGTDTLAKNIQYF
TGTGCCTGGGAGAGAATAGGGACAGACACTCTAGCCAAAAACATTCAGTACTTC
>TRBV28|NA|TRBJ1-2|NA
CASSKIQYYYGYTF
TGTGCCAGCAGCAAAATACAGTACTACTATGGCTACACCTTC
>TRBV19|NA|TRBJ2-1|TRBD2
CASKLAGDHNEQFF
TGTGCCAGTAAACTAGCGGGGGACCACAATGAGCAGTTCTTC
>TRBV7-2|NA|TRBJ1-4|TRBD1
CASSLAVGTGGTTKKLFF
TGTGCCAGCAGCTTAGCTGTGGGGACAGGTGGGACGACGAAAAAACTGTTTTTT
>TRBV4-3|NA|TRBJ1-2|TRBD1
CASSGTGYGYTF
TGCGCCAGCAGCGGGACAGGTTATGGCTACACCTTC
>TRBV7-3|once|TRBJ2-7|NA
CASSLSPANYYEQYF
TGTGCCAGCAGCTTATCTCCTGCAAACTACTACGAGCAGTACTTC
>TRBV9|NA|TRBJ2-5|NA
CASSARVSETQYF
TGTGCCAGCAGCGCCAGGGTGAGCGAGACCCAGTACTTC
>TRBV11-2|NA|TRBJ2-3|NA
CASRIPGQRTQYF
TGTGCCAGCAGGATTCCGGGACAACGGACGCAGTATTTT